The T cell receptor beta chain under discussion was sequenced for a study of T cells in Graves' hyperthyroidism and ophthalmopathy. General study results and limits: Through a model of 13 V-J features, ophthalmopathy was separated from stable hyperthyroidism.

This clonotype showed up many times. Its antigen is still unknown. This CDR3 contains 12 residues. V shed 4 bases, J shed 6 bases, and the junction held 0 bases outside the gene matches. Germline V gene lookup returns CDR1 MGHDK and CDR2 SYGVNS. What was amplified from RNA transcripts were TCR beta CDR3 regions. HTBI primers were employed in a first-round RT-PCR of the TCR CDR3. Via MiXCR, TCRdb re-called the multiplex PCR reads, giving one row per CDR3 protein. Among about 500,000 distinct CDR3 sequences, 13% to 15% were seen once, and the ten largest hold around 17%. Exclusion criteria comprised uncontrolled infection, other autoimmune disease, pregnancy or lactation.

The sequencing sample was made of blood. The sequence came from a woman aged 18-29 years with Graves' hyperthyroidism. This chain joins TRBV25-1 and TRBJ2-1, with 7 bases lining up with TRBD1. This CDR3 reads CASSGDSNEQFF. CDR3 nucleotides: TGTGCCAGCAGTGGGGACAGCAATGAGCAGTTCTTC.